These T cell receptor beta chains were read from a single sample in a study of regulatory T cells in long-lasting Graves disease. Via MiXCR, TCRdb re-called the multiplex PCR reads, giving one row per CDR3 protein. The table has 370,000 or so distinct CDR3 sequences, about a sixth seen once. These data were also filed under a second study, of T cells in Graves' hyperthyroidism and ophthalmopathy.

The sample was peripheral blood mononuclear cells (PBMCs), taken at new diagnosis, from a patient treated with antithyroid drugs. Receptor source: a woman aged 18 to 35 with Graves disease. Both conserved end residues are part of each CDR3. A D gene is named only where the DNA matches it firmly. Only part of the rows carry a size: once, few, many, or a class if the clone is expanded.

size	V	J	D	CDR3	DNA
many	TRBV18	TRBJ1-2	-	CASSPPSGRQDNYGYTF	TGTGCCAGCTCACCACCGAGCGGACGGCAAGATAACTATGGCTACACCTTC
few	TRBV6-9	TRBJ1-5	TRBD1	CASSYGTGLNQPQHF	TGTGCCAGCAGTTACGGGACAGGGTTGAATCAGCCCCAGCATTTT
many	TRBV11-2	TRBJ1-1	TRBD1	CASTKRQGGIPTEAFF	TGTGCCAGCACCAAGAGACAGGGAGGGATACCCACTGAAGCTTTCTTT
few	TRBV20-1	TRBJ1-4	-	CSARVGHYRGNEKLFF	TGCAGTGCTAGAGTTGGACACTACCGGGGTAATGAAAAACTGTTTTTT
many	TRBV14	TRBJ2-5	-	CASSHTVETQYF	TGTGCCAGCAGCCATACGGTGGAGACCCAGTACTTC
many	TRBV6-1	TRBJ2-7	TRBD2	CASRIAGVDEQYF	TGTGCCAGCAGGATAGCGGGAGTAGACGAGCAGTACTTC
-	TRBV6-1	TRBJ2-7	-	CASSEVVPNEQYF	TGTGCCAGCAGTGAAGTGGTGCCGAACGAGCAGTACTTC
many	TRBV3-1	TRBJ2-5	-	CASSQAGGKQETQYF	TGTGCCAGCAGCCAAGCTGGAGGAAAGCAAGAGACCCAGTACTTC
few	TRBV7-9	TRBJ2-7	TRBD2	CASTIMRGIAPEQYF	TGTGCCAGCACCATAATGCGGGGGATCGCCCCCGAGCAGTACTTC
many	TRBV11-2	TRBJ2-2	TRBD1	CASSRTGRAGELFF	TGTGCCAGCAGCCGGACAGGGCGGGCCGGGGAGCTGTTTTTT
many	TRBV29-1	TRBJ2-7	-	CSVSQAAGPNYEQYF	TGCAGCGTCAGCCAGGCGGCGGGACCTAACTACGAGCAGTACTTC
many	TRBV2	TRBJ2-7	-	CASSERGEQYF	TGTGCCAGCAGTGAAAGGGGCGAGCAGTACTTC
many	TRBV5-1	TRBJ2-1	-	CASSLAEQRNEQFF	TGCGCCAGCAGCTTGGCCGAACAGAGAAATGAGCAGTTCTTC
many	TRBV20-1	TRBJ1-5	TRBD1	CSGADRVDQPQHF	TGCAGTGGGGCCGACAGGGTTGATCAGCCCCAGCATTTT
-	TRBV7-3	TRBJ2-7	TRBD2	CASSPGLAAGNYEQYF	TGTGCCAGCAGCCCCGGACTAGCGGCCGGGAACTACGAGCAGTACTTC
many	TRBV20-1	TRBJ1-1	TRBD1	CSARYRGSAFF	TGCAGTGCTAGATACAGGGGGAGTGCTTTCTTT
-	TRBV4-1	TRBJ1-1	-	CASTSPTRNTEAFF	TGCGCCAGCACCTCTCCGACGCGGAACACTGAAGCTTTCTTT
many	TRBV27	TRBJ2-3	-	CASSFGVGGTDTQYF	TGTGCCAGCAGTTTTGGGGTCGGAGGCACAGATACGCAGTATTTT
many	TRBV20-1	TRBJ1-2	-	CSASGRPNYGYTF	TGCAGTGCTAGTGGACGGCCAAACTATGGCTACACCTTC
many	TRBV28	TRBJ2-5	-	CASRPGQYPLQETQYF	TGTGCCAGCAGACCAGGACAGTATCCCCTCCAAGAGACCCAGTACTTC
few	TRBV29-1	TRBJ1-2	TRBD1	CSVRTGYTYGYTF	TGCAGCGTCCGGACAGGGTATACCTATGGCTACACCTTC
many	TRBV20-1	TRBJ2-7	-	CSARDRLDYEQYF	TGCAGTGCTAGAGATCGTCTGGACTACGAGCAGTACTTC
many	TRBV5-1	TRBJ2-3	TRBD1	CASRLGGRGHTDTQYF	TGCGCCAGCAGACTTGGAGGCAGGGGGCACACAGATACGCAGTATTTT
-	TRBV12-3/TRBV12-4	TRBJ2-1	TRBD2	CASSPGGLAGGISSYNEQFF	TGTGCCAGCAGCCCGGGCGGACTAGCGGGGGGGATAAGCTCCTACAATGAGCAGTTCTTC
many	TRBV7-8	TRBJ2-7	TRBD2	CASSLGSSSGPYEQYF	TGTGCCAGCAGCCTAGGCAGCTCTAGCGGGCCCTACGAGCAGTACTTC
many	TRBV10-3	TRBJ1-2	-	CAISESDRITYGYTF	TGTGCCATCAGTGAGTCGGACAGAATTACCTATGGCTACACCTTC
few	TRBV5-8	TRBJ2-3	TRBD2	CASSLAGGGATQYF	TGTGCCAGCAGCTTGGCTGGCGGGGGGGCTACGCAGTATTTT
many	TRBV20-1	TRBJ1-1	TRBD1	CSAGRTGMNTEAFF	TGCAGTGCTGGCCGGACAGGGATGAACACTGAAGCTTTCTTT
-	TRBV5-6	TRBJ2-7	-	CASSSAAGGEQYF	TGTGCCAGCAGCTCTGCAGCTGGGGGCGAGCAGTACTTC
many	TRBV18	TRBJ1-1	-	CASSQLVGAFF	TGTGCCAGCTCACAACTCGTAGGAGCTTTCTTT
-	TRBV5-8	TRBJ2-7	-	CASSLEAAPYEQYF	TGTGCCAGCAGCTTGGAGGCAGCACCCTACGAGCAGTACTTC
-	TRBV28	TRBJ1-3	-	CASSFAGSGNTIYF	TGTGCCAGCAGTTTTGCAGGGTCTGGAAACACCATATATTTT
-	TRBV19	TRBJ2-1	-	CASRTGTRYNEQFF	TGTGCCAGTAGAACAGGGACTCGGTACAATGAGCAGTTCTTC
-	TRBV19	TRBJ2-1	TRBD2	CASSIPRGLAGGEQFF	TGTGCCAGTAGTATACCTCGGGGACTAGCGGGGGGTGAGCAGTTCTTC
few	TRBV6-1	TRBJ2-1	TRBD2	CASRTSGAGEQFF	TGTGCCAGCAGGACTAGCGGGGCGGGTGAGCAGTTCTTC
-	TRBV7-9	TRBJ1-2	TRBD1	CAGAGQGSYGYTF	TGTGCCGGGGCAGGACAGGGGAGCTATGGCTACACCTTC
-	TRBV3-1	TRBJ2-4	-	CASSQVPQNIQYF	TGTGCCAGCAGCCAAGTTCCCCAAAACATTCAGTACTTC
many	TRBV12-3/TRBV12-4	TRBJ1-1	-	CASSLRQNTEAFF	TGTGCCAGCAGCTTAAGACAGAACACTGAAGCTTTCTTT
many	TRBV30	TRBJ2-3	-	CAWKISDTQYF	TGTGCCTGGAAGATTTCAGATACGCAGTATTTT
many	TRBV20-1	TRBJ1-5	-	CSALPGGSQPQHF	TGCAGTGCTCTCCCCGGGGGGAGTCAGCCCCAGCATTTT
-	TRBV27	TRBJ1-1	-	CASRLRGGRRAFF	TGTGCCAGCAGACTACGGGGGGGGAGGAGGGCTTTCTTT
few	TRBV9	TRBJ2-3	-	CASSVEANTDTQYF	TGTGCCAGCAGCGTAGAGGCTAACACAGATACGCAGTATTTT
-	TRBV6-5	TRBJ2-7	TRBD1	CASSYNRGSSYEQYF	TGTGCCAGCAGTTACAACAGGGGGAGCTCCTACGAGCAGTACTTC
many	TRBV4-1	TRBJ1-1	-	CASSQDVWNTEAFF	TGCGCCAGCAGCCAAGATGTGTGGAACACTGAAGCTTTCTTT
-	TRBV5-1	TRBJ2-3	TRBD2	CASSQAGVSTDTQYF	TGTGCCAGCAGCCAAGCGGGAGTGTCCACAGATACGCAGTATTTT
-	TRBV4-1	TRBJ2-3	-	CASSQGGGGAYTDTQYF	TGCGCCAGCAGCCAAGGAGGGGGGGGAGCCTACACAGATACGCAGTATTTT
once	TRBV27	TRBJ1-2	TRBD1	CASSTPGQGYTF	TGTGCCAGCAGCACCCCGGGACAGGGCTACACCTTC
-	TRBV20-1	TRBJ2-1	-	CSGESNEQFF	TGCAGTGGGGAATCCAATGAGCAGTTCTTC
many	TRBV5-1	TRBJ1-4	TRBD1	CASSLDRGLTNEKLFF	TGCGCCAGCAGCTTGGACAGGGGGCTCACTAATGAAAAACTGTTTTTT
many	TRBV20-1	TRBJ1-5	-	CSASDRSDQPQHF	TGCAGTGCTAGCGACAGGAGCGATCAGCCCCAGCATTTT